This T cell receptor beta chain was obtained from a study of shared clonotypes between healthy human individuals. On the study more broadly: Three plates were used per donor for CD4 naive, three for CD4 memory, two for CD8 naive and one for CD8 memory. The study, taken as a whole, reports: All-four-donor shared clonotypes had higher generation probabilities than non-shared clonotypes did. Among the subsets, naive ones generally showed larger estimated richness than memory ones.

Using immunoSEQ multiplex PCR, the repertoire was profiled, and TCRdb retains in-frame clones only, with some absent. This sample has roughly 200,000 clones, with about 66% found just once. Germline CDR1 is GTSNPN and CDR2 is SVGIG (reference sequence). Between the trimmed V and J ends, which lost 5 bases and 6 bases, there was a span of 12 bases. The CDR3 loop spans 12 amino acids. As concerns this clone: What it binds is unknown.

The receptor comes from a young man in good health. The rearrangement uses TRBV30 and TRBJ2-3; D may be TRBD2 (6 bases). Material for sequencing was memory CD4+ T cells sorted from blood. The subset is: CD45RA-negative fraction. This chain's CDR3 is CAWDGGVDTQYF. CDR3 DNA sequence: TGTGCCTGGGACGGAGGGGTGGATACGCAGTATTTT.